Shown below are 10 T cell receptor beta chains from a single sample sequenced in a study of blood T cell repertoires in COVID-19. Libraries were prepared by immunoSEQ multiplex PCR; TCRdb keeps only in-frame clonotypes and omits some of them. The table has approximately 92,000 clones, roughly 89% seen once; the top ten hold around 19%. Sequencing was carried out using peripheral blood. These receptors were obtained from a woman aged 55-69 years with COVID-19, enrolled during active disease.

The chain recombines TRBV9 with TRBJ2-4; tentatively, D is TRBD1 (5 bases). CDR1 and CDR2 from the germline V gene are SGDLS and YYNGEE. The V end lost 3 bases, the J end lost 6 bases, and 19 bases lay between the germline ends. The CDR3 totals 16 residues. In DNA form, the CDR3 reads TGTGCCAGCAGCGCAACCGGCCATCAGGGTTTAAACATTCAGTACTTC. It translates to CASSATGHQGLNIQYF.

A single count supports this clone. The chain couples TRBV27 to TRBJ2-7; TRBD2 matches 8 bases. After removal of 9 bases from V and 3 bases from J, the junction contained 10 bases not matched to a gene. Germline V gene sequence: CDR1 MNHEY, CDR2 SMNVEV (reference sequence). The CDR3 runs to 14 residues. The CDR3 nucleotides are TGTGCCAGTTCCCCCGGGGGGGTCTTCTACGAGCAGTACTTC. Translation: CASSPGGVFYEQYF.

This chain uses TRBV6-2 or TRBV6-3 with TRBJ2-6; 8 bases fit TRBD1. CDR3 length: 18 amino acids. Trimming at V came to 5 bases and at J to 0 bases, leaving 9 bases not matched to a gene. The germline V gene has CDR1 MNHEY and CDR2 SVGEGT. CDR3 residues: CASSGMTGVGSGANVLTF. As DNA, the CDR3 is TGTGCCAGCAGTGGAATGACAGGGGTGGGCTCTGGGGCCAACGTCCTGACTTTC.

The CDR3 reads CASSQDHGVGGYTF. The CDR3 DNA sequence: TGCGCCAGCAGCCAAGACCACGGGGTGGGGGGCTACACCTTC. The chain couples TRBV4-1 to TRBJ1-2; the D is unclear. Trimming took 0 bases from V and 8 from J, leaving 13 bases between them. The length of the CDR3 is 14 residues. Germline V CDR1 and CDR2: MGHRA, YSYEKL.

The chain recombines TRBV24-1 with TRBJ1-1; possible D gene TRBD1, 6 bases. Germline V gene data show CDR1 as KGHDR and CDR2 as SFDVKD. Trimming removed 0 bases from V and 8 bases from J, with 12 bases in between. The CDR3 loop spans 14 amino acids. CDR3 DNA sequence: TGTGCCACCAGTGATTTGGGGGGCCAGGTCGAAGCTTTCTTT. Translation gives CATSDLGGQVEAFF.

This rearrangement joins TRBV12-3 or TRBV12-4 to TRBJ2-7; 10 bases match TRBD2. The J segment lost 4 bases and the V segment lost 7 bases, leaving 4 bases of the junction unmatched. The CDR3 is made up of 13 amino acids. CDR3 nucleotides: TGTGCCAGCACCTCACTAGCGGGATACGAGCAGTACTTC. Translated: CASTSLAGYEQYF.

This rearrangement joins TRBV5-6 to TRBJ1-2, with 7 bases matching TRBD1. V lost 2 bases to trimming and J lost 3 bases; unmatched junction nucleotides: 4. Germline loops: CDR1 SGHDT, CDR2 YYEEEE. This CDR3 region has 14 residues. CDR3 sequence: CASSLGDRDYGYTF. The CDR3 bases are TGTGCCAGCAGCTTAGGAGACAGGGACTATGGCTACACCTTC.

The chain recombines TRBV19 with TRBJ2-5; the match to TRBD2 covers 7 bases. CDR3 size: 13 residues. The germline gives CDR1 LNHDA, CDR2 SQIVND (reference sequence). After removal of 8 bases from V and 5 bases from J, the junction contained 8 bases not matched to a gene. CDR3 in amino acids: CASRSGQRETQYF. In DNA, the CDR3 is TGTGCCAGTCGTAGCGGGCAGCGGGAGACCCAGTACTTC.

This chain links TRBV3-1 (or the pseudogene TRBV3-2) with TRBJ2-3; 8 nucleotides align to TRBD1. The CDR3 is made up of 15 amino acids. V trimming: 4 bases; J trimming: 2 bases; junction bases outside the gene matches: 5. The germline CDR1 and CDR2 sequences are LGHDT and YNNKEL (reference sequence). CDR3 nucleotide sequence: TGTGCCAGCAGCCTTAGACAGGGGATCACAGATACGCAGTATTTT. Protein: CASSLRQGITDTQYF.

This clone has a handful of counts. The chain combines TRBV9 with TRBJ1-4; 7 nucleotides match TRBD1. Germline V gene lookup returns CDR1 SGDLS and CDR2 YYNGEE. The CDR3 covers 14 residues. The junction had 4 bases not matched to a gene; V was cut back by 0 bases and J by 8 bases. The CDR3 here is CASSVDAGGEKLFF. The CDR3 nucleotides are TGTGCCAGCAGCGTAGACGCAGGGGGAGAAAAACTGTTTTTT.